The rows below give T cell receptor beta chains drawn from one sample of a study of blood T cell repertoires in COVID-19. Produced via immunoSEQ multiplex PCR; TCRdb's table is partial and in-frame only. The data show 60,000 to 75,000 clones, roughly 85% seen once. Source material: peripheral blood. Receptor source: a man aged 55 to 70 with active or convalescent COVID-19. Each CDR3 is given with its conserved first and last residue. D genes are given only for firm matches. Clone sizes are given selectively: once, few, many, or a class where the clone is expanded.

CASSRGTSEQFF TGTGCCAGCAGCCGCGGAACATCGGAGCAGTTCTTC . . TRBJ2-1 TRBV7-9
CASSPIASDTGELFF TGTGCCAGCAGCCCTATTGCGTCGGACACCGGGGAGCTGTTTTTT . . TRBJ2-2 TRBV7-3
CATSRGWGEETQYF TGTGCCACCAGCCGAGGGTGGGGAGAGGAGACCCAGTACTTC once . TRBJ2-5 TRBV15
CSVEDQGLYF TGCAGCGTTGAAGATCAGGGGCTTTACTTC . . TRBJ2-4 TRBV29-1
CASSFLESSYNSPLHF TGTGCCAGCAGTTTTCTGGAGAGCTCCTATAATTCACCCCTCCACTTT . . TRBJ1-6 TRBV7-6
CASRVDRANTGELFF TGTGCCAGCAGGGTAGACAGGGCCAACACCGGGGAGCTGTTTTTT . TRBD1 TRBJ2-2 TRBV2
CAISESLSYEQYF TGTGCCATCAGTGAGTCACTCTCCTACGAGCAGTACTTC . . TRBJ2-7 TRBV10-3
CASSLEWANSPLHF TGTGCCAGCAGCTTAGAATGGGCGAATTCACCCCTCCACTTT once . TRBJ1-6 TRBV7-6
CASSLSPPLAGGELFF TGTGCCAGCAGCTTAAGTCCCCCACTAGCCGGCGGGGAGCTGTTTTTT . . TRBJ2-2 TRBV7-2
CASRRQGIGSNQPQHF TGTGCCAGCAGACGTCAGGGAATCGGGAGCAATCAGCCCCAGCATTTT . . TRBJ1-5 TRBV7-2
CASSDGGQPQHF TGTGCCAGCAGCGACGGGGGACAGCCCCAGCATTTT few . TRBJ1-5 TRBV7-2
CAWSRTGTGFNSPLHF TGTGCCTGGAGTCGTACCGGGACAGGATTTAATTCACCCCTCCACTTT . TRBD1 TRBJ1-6 TRBV30
CASSEQRNQPQHF TGTGCCAGCTCAGAACAGAGAAATCAGCCCCAGCATTTT once . TRBJ1-5 TRBV18
CASSVHRGAEQFF TGTGCCAGCAGCGTGCACCGGGGGGCAGAGCAGTTCTTC . . TRBJ2-1 TRBV9
CASSQYTGNVLTF TGTGCCAGCAGCCAATATACGGGTAACGTCCTGACTTTC . . TRBJ2-6 TRBV3-1/TRBV3-2
CASRGAFYEQYF TGTGCCAGCCGCGGGGCTTTCTACGAGCAGTACTTC . . TRBJ2-7 TRBV6-5
CASRGQGGGRDTQYF TGTGCCAGCAGGGGACAGGGGGGTGGGAGAGATACGCAGTATTTT few TRBD1 TRBJ2-3 TRBV27
CASSLLQGSTGELFF TGTGCCAGCAGCTTACTTCAGGGTAGCACCGGGGAGCTGTTTTTT . . TRBJ2-2 TRBV7-3
CASSRRDSQETQYF TGTGCCAGCAGCCGTCGGGACTCCCAAGAGACCCAGTACTTC few . TRBJ2-5 TRBV3-1/TRBV3-2
CASSYREGSYEQYF TGTGCCAGCAGTTACCGTGAGGGCAGCTACGAGCAGTACTTC . . TRBJ2-7 TRBV6-5
CASSFWTGTEAFF TGTGCCAGCAGCTTCTGGACGGGAACTGAAGCTTTCTTT . . TRBJ1-1 TRBV7-2
CASSGQFGETQYF TGCGCCAGCAGTGGACAGTTCGGGGAGACCCAGTACTTC . . TRBJ2-5 TRBV10-2
CASSRLAGFGTGELFF TGTGCCAGCAGTCGACTAGCGGGGTTTGGTACCGGGGAGCTGTTTTTT . TRBD2 TRBJ2-2 TRBV7-2
CATSRDRGNYGYTF TGTGCCACCAGCAGAGATAGAGGGAACTATGGCTACACCTTC . . TRBJ1-2 TRBV15
CASSPRAGTYNEQFF TGTGCCAGCAGCCCTAGGGCAGGGACCTACAATGAGCAGTTCTTC few . TRBJ2-1 TRBV7-3
CSVGLGIEGQPQHF TGCAGCGTTGGGTTGGGGATTGAGGGTCAGCCCCAGCATTTT . . TRBJ1-5 TRBV29-1
CASSPRGGTQYF TGCGCCAGCAGCCCCCGAGGTGGTACCCAGTACTTC . . TRBJ2-5 TRBV4-1
CASSPGQGLTQYF TGTGCCAGCAGCCCAGGACAGGGGCTTACGCAGTATTTT . TRBD1 TRBJ2-3 TRBV12-3/TRBV12-4
CASSLDRVDQPQHF TGTGCCAGCTCACTCGACAGGGTCGATCAGCCCCAGCATTTT . TRBD1 TRBJ1-5 TRBV18